This is a list of T cell receptor beta chains from one sample in a study of cytomegalovirus exposure and HLA in healthy donors. The protocol was immunoSEQ multiplex PCR, while the TCRdb copy is restricted to in-frame clones and leaves out a portion. The repertoire includes 85,000 to 130,000 clones, around 90% of them detected once, and about 2% sits in the top ten. Sequenced: PBMCs. Receptors originate from a woman aged 18-29 years in good health and CMV-seropositive. Both conserved end residues are part of each CDR3. Only part of the rows carry a size: once, few, many, or a class if the clone is expanded.

>TRBV12-5|NA
CASGLDWNTEAFF
>TRBV2|NA
CASSEGHWDTQYF
>TRBV28|NA
CASSLPQGWNSPLHF
>TRBV18|NA
CASSPPQTGTTGELFF
>TRBV23-1|NA
CASSHSGQGRTEAFF
>TRBV5-1|NA
CASSFPRDSPSGANVLTF
>TRBV7-2|NA
CASSYGGQETQYF
>TRBV9|once
CASSVGTASGNTIYF
>TRBV28|NA
CASSPSGGATDTQYF
>TRBV5-4|NA
CASSSGGGPGANVLTF
>TRBV7-6|NA
CASSSGLGKSYEQYF
>TRBV18|NA
CASSLLTGRADTQYF
>TRBV6-5|NA
CASSAGTGKLGLFF
>TRBV6-5|NA
CASSHRGMNTEAFF
>TRBV27|NA
CASSSGTGRGTQYF
>TRBV28|NA
CASSSSTATQETQYF
>TRBV19|NA
CASSIGDRGLNEQFF
>TRBV6-5|NA
CASSGTSGNEQFF
>TRBV6-4|NA
CASSQQGTGELFF
>TRBV5-4|NA
CASSLNDRLDTQYF
>TRBV28|NA
CASSLDSAETQYF
>TRBV19|NA
CATKTGQGNYGYTF
>TRBV7-9|NA
CASSSEAGELFF
>TRBV28|NA
CASSYRENYGYTF
>TRBV7-9|once
CASSLGLAGNTIYF
>TRBV7-9|NA
CASSLARPPRGQFF
>TRBV27|few
CASGRTVGTYEQYF
>TRBV28|NA
CASSPPRGDEKLFF
>TRBV25-1|few
CASSEGGQGGYGYTF
>TRBV7-8|NA
CASSLQVPGNQPQHF
>TRBV28|NA
CAARAGPNRYGYTF
>TRBV18|NA
CASSPPNGGDAEQFF
>TRBV6-5|NA
CASSSLGQGVYGYTF
>TRBV23-1|NA
CASSQQFAGRNQPQHF
>TRBV12-2|NA
CASRQSPSGTAHANTGELFF
>TRBV25-1|NA
CASSDRVNTGELFF
>TRBV2|NA
CARRGVTGGNYGYTF
>TRBV27|NA
CASSRDRGTGTQYF
>TRBV11-2|NA
CASSATLSAVINEQFF
>TRBV18|NA
CASSLAGTAPSSYEQYF
>TRBV4-1|NA
CASSQVGQGYEQYF
>TRBV2|NA
CANGQGDSYGYTF
>TRBV19|NA
CASKAWDSFQPQHF
>TRBV5-6|NA
CASSLRTGERAPLHF
>TRBV10-3|NA
CAISEFGDSDTEAFF
>TRBV2|few
CASSTRGGKLFF
>TRBV12-2|NA
CASRFMGRHTEAFF
>TRBV2|NA
CASSGIGTGVHGYTF
>TRBV7-9|once
CASSSVRAGASYNEQFF
>TRBV28|NA
CASKPRDRVYEQYF
>TRBV6-6|NA
CASRRDRDSARAFF
>TRBV6-6|NA
CASTRQAGEQYF
>TRBV6-4|NA
CASGPGLPNTGELFF